This T cell receptor (beta chain) was sequenced for a study of T-cell memory formation after mild COVID-19. Study-wide results and limits: While clones contracting from day 15 to 85 were balanced between CD4 and CD8, later expanders leaned CD4+. Clones that contracted clustered mainly in CM and EM if CD4+ and in EMRA if CD8+.

TCRdb redid the calling of the 5' RACE reads with MiXCR, one entry per CDR3 protein. The repertoire has about 470,000 distinct CDR3 sequences, about 23% of them found once; the top ten carry roughly an eighth. CDR3 length: 14 residues. V was shortened by 1 base and J by 4 bases, with 8 bases between the two germline ends. Germline loops: CDR1 KGHSH, CDR2 LQKENI. This clonotype was found many times. What it binds is not known. The source is an adult woman who had mild COVID-19 (a few samples of this study predate the infection). Cell type and time point are not known. The rearrangement joins TRBV18 to TRBJ1-3; the D is unclear. Sequencing was done on a sample of PBMCs or a T cell subset sorted from them (not recorded which). The CDR3 is CASSPRADGNTIYF. CDR3 nucleotide sequence: TGTGCCAGCTCACCACGGGCAGACGGAAACACCATATATTTT.